This is a list of T cell receptor beta chains from one sample in a study of blood T cell repertoires in COVID-19. Method: immunoSEQ multiplex PCR; TCRdb's copy keeps in-frame clones and lacks some. The sample lists some 100,000 clones; 70% to 80% were seen once. Sequenced input: peripheral blood. These receptors were obtained from a man between 65 and 85 years old with acute or convalescent COVID-19. Each CDR3 is given with its conserved first and last residue. D genes are given only for firm matches. Not all rows give a size; the values are once, few, many and, for expanded clones, a class.

clone_size	v_call	d_call	j_call	cdr3_nt	cdr3_aa
NA	TRBV5-4	NA	TRBJ2-2	TGTGCCAGCAGCTTAGGAGGGGGGGCCACGAACACCGGGGAGCTGTTTTTT	CASSLGGGATNTGELFF
NA	TRBV18	TRBD1	TRBJ2-5	TGTGCCAGCTCAAGGGGGCAGCCGGAGACCCAGTACTTC	CASSRGQPETQYF
NA	TRBV19	TRBD1	TRBJ1-5	TGTGCCAGTAGTTTCCCGATTGACAGGGGGTTTCTTCCAGGGGATCAGCCCCAGCATTTT	CASSFPIDRGFLPGDQPQHF
NA	TRBV7-6	TRBD2	TRBJ2-3	TGTGCCAGCAGCCCGGGACTAGCGGGAGAAGATACGCAGTATTTT	CASSPGLAGEDTQYF
NA	TRBV5-1	NA	TRBJ1-1	TGCGCCAGCACCGGAGGAGGGTTTGACACTGAAGCTTTCTTT	CASTGGGFDTEAFF
NA	TRBV30	NA	TRBJ2-5	TGTGCCTGGAGTGCTAGCCACCAGGAGACCCAGTACTTC	CAWSASHQETQYF
NA	TRBV7-2	NA	TRBJ1-5	TGTGCCAGCAGAGACACAGGTGCTGAACAGCCCCAGCATTTT	CASRDTGAEQPQHF
NA	TRBV5-8	NA	TRBJ2-7	TGTGCCAGCAGGCAAGATACAGGCTTCTACGAGCAGTACTTC	CASRQDTGFYEQYF
NA	TRBV5-1	NA	TRBJ2-5	TGCGCCAGCAGCTCCGGGGTAATCCCGGGGGAGACCCAGTACTTC	CASSSGVIPGETQYF
NA	TRBV25-1	NA	TRBJ1-1	TGTGCCAGCAGTGAAAGTTTTCGGGGGGGCGCAGACACTGAAGCTTTCTTT	CASSESFRGGADTEAFF
NA	TRBV6-2/TRBV6-3	TRBD2	TRBJ2-4	TGTGCCAGCAGTTCCCAGAGCGGGACTAAAAACATTCAGTACTTC	CASSSQSGTKNIQYF
NA	TRBV19	TRBD1	TRBJ1-2	TGTGCCAGTAGTATGTCGGACAGGGGAGGCTATGGCTACACCTTC	CASSMSDRGGYGYTF
NA	TRBV29-1	NA	TRBJ2-6	TGCAGCGTGTACAGCTCTGGGGCCAACGTCCTGACTTTC	CSVYSSGANVLTF
NA	TRBV5-1	TRBD1	TRBJ1-3	TGCGCCAGCAGCTTGCAGGGGGCCCGTGGAAACACCATATATTTT	CASSLQGARGNTIYF
NA	TRBV5-4	TRBD1	TRBJ2-7	TGTGCCAGCAGCACCTCCGGGACAGGGACCTTGGGCGAGCAGTACTTC	CASSTSGTGTLGEQYF
NA	TRBV9	NA	TRBJ2-3	TGTGCCAGCAGCGTAGAGGTAGCGGACCGCACAGATACGCAGTATTTT	CASSVEVADRTDTQYF
NA	TRBV6-2/TRBV6-3	NA	TRBJ2-7	TGTGCCAGCAGTTACGGGGGCCACGAGCAGTACTTC	CASSYGGHEQYF
NA	TRBV7-3	TRBD2	TRBJ2-3	TGTGCCAGCAGCTTGGGACTAGCGGGCGATACGCAGTATTTT	CASSLGLAGDTQYF
NA	TRBV19	NA	TRBJ2-2	TGTGCCAGTAGCCCGGCGGGGCCGCAAATAGGCAACACCGGGGAGCTGTTTTTT	CASSPAGPQIGNTGELFF
few	TRBV19	NA	TRBJ1-1	TGTGCCAGTAGTCTACAGTACCCCACTGAAGCTTTCTTT	CASSLQYPTEAFF
NA	TRBV30	NA	TRBJ1-2	TGTGCCTGGAGTCAAGTCAGGGGAAGAGGCTACACCTTC	CAWSQVRGRGYTF
once	TRBV5-1	TRBD1	TRBJ2-7	TGCGCCAGCAGCTTTGCCGGGACAGACTACGAGCAGTACTTC	CASSFAGTDYEQYF
NA	TRBV11-2	NA	TRBJ1-5	TGTGCCAGCAGCTCCGAGGCAGGGACACAGCCCCAGCATTTT	CASSSEAGTQPQHF
NA	TRBV9	NA	TRBJ1-3	TGTGCCAGCAGCCCTGAGGCAGTAAACTTTGGAAACACCATATATTTT	CASSPEAVNFGNTIYF
once	TRBV27	TRBD2	TRBJ2-7	TGTGCCAGCAGTTTCCAAGCGGGAGACGTCTACGAGCAGTACTTC	CASSFQAGDVYEQYF
once	TRBV5-5	NA	TRBJ1-2	TGTGCCAGCAGCCAGGATGGGGGCGTCTATGGCTACACCTTC	CASSQDGGVYGYTF
NA	TRBV27	NA	TRBJ1-2	TGTGCCAGCAGTCCCGACAGGAGCCACTATGGCTACACCTTC	CASSPDRSHYGYTF
NA	TRBV5-1	TRBD1	TRBJ1-5	TGCGCCAGCAGCTTGGACAGGGGGGCAGGTCAGCCCCAGCATTTT	CASSLDRGAGQPQHF
NA	TRBV18	NA	TRBJ2-3	TGTGCCAGCTCACCCGAACCGGGAACGCAGTATTTT	CASSPEPGTQYF
NA	TRBV7-9	TRBD1	TRBJ1-2	TGTGCCAGCAGCTTAAGGGCAGGGGGCTTCTATGGCTACACCTTC	CASSLRAGGFYGYTF
NA	TRBV7-8	NA	TRBJ2-7	TGTGCCAGCAGCTTAGGGATCAGCGTGGGCGAGCAGTACTTC	CASSLGISVGEQYF
NA	TRBV27	NA	TRBJ2-7	TGTGCCAGCGCATTGGGGGGACCCTACGAGCAGTACTTC	CASALGGPYEQYF
NA	TRBV29-1	TRBD2	TRBJ2-7	TGCAGCGTTGAAGATCGACTAGCGAGAGAGCAGTACTTC	CSVEDRLAREQYF